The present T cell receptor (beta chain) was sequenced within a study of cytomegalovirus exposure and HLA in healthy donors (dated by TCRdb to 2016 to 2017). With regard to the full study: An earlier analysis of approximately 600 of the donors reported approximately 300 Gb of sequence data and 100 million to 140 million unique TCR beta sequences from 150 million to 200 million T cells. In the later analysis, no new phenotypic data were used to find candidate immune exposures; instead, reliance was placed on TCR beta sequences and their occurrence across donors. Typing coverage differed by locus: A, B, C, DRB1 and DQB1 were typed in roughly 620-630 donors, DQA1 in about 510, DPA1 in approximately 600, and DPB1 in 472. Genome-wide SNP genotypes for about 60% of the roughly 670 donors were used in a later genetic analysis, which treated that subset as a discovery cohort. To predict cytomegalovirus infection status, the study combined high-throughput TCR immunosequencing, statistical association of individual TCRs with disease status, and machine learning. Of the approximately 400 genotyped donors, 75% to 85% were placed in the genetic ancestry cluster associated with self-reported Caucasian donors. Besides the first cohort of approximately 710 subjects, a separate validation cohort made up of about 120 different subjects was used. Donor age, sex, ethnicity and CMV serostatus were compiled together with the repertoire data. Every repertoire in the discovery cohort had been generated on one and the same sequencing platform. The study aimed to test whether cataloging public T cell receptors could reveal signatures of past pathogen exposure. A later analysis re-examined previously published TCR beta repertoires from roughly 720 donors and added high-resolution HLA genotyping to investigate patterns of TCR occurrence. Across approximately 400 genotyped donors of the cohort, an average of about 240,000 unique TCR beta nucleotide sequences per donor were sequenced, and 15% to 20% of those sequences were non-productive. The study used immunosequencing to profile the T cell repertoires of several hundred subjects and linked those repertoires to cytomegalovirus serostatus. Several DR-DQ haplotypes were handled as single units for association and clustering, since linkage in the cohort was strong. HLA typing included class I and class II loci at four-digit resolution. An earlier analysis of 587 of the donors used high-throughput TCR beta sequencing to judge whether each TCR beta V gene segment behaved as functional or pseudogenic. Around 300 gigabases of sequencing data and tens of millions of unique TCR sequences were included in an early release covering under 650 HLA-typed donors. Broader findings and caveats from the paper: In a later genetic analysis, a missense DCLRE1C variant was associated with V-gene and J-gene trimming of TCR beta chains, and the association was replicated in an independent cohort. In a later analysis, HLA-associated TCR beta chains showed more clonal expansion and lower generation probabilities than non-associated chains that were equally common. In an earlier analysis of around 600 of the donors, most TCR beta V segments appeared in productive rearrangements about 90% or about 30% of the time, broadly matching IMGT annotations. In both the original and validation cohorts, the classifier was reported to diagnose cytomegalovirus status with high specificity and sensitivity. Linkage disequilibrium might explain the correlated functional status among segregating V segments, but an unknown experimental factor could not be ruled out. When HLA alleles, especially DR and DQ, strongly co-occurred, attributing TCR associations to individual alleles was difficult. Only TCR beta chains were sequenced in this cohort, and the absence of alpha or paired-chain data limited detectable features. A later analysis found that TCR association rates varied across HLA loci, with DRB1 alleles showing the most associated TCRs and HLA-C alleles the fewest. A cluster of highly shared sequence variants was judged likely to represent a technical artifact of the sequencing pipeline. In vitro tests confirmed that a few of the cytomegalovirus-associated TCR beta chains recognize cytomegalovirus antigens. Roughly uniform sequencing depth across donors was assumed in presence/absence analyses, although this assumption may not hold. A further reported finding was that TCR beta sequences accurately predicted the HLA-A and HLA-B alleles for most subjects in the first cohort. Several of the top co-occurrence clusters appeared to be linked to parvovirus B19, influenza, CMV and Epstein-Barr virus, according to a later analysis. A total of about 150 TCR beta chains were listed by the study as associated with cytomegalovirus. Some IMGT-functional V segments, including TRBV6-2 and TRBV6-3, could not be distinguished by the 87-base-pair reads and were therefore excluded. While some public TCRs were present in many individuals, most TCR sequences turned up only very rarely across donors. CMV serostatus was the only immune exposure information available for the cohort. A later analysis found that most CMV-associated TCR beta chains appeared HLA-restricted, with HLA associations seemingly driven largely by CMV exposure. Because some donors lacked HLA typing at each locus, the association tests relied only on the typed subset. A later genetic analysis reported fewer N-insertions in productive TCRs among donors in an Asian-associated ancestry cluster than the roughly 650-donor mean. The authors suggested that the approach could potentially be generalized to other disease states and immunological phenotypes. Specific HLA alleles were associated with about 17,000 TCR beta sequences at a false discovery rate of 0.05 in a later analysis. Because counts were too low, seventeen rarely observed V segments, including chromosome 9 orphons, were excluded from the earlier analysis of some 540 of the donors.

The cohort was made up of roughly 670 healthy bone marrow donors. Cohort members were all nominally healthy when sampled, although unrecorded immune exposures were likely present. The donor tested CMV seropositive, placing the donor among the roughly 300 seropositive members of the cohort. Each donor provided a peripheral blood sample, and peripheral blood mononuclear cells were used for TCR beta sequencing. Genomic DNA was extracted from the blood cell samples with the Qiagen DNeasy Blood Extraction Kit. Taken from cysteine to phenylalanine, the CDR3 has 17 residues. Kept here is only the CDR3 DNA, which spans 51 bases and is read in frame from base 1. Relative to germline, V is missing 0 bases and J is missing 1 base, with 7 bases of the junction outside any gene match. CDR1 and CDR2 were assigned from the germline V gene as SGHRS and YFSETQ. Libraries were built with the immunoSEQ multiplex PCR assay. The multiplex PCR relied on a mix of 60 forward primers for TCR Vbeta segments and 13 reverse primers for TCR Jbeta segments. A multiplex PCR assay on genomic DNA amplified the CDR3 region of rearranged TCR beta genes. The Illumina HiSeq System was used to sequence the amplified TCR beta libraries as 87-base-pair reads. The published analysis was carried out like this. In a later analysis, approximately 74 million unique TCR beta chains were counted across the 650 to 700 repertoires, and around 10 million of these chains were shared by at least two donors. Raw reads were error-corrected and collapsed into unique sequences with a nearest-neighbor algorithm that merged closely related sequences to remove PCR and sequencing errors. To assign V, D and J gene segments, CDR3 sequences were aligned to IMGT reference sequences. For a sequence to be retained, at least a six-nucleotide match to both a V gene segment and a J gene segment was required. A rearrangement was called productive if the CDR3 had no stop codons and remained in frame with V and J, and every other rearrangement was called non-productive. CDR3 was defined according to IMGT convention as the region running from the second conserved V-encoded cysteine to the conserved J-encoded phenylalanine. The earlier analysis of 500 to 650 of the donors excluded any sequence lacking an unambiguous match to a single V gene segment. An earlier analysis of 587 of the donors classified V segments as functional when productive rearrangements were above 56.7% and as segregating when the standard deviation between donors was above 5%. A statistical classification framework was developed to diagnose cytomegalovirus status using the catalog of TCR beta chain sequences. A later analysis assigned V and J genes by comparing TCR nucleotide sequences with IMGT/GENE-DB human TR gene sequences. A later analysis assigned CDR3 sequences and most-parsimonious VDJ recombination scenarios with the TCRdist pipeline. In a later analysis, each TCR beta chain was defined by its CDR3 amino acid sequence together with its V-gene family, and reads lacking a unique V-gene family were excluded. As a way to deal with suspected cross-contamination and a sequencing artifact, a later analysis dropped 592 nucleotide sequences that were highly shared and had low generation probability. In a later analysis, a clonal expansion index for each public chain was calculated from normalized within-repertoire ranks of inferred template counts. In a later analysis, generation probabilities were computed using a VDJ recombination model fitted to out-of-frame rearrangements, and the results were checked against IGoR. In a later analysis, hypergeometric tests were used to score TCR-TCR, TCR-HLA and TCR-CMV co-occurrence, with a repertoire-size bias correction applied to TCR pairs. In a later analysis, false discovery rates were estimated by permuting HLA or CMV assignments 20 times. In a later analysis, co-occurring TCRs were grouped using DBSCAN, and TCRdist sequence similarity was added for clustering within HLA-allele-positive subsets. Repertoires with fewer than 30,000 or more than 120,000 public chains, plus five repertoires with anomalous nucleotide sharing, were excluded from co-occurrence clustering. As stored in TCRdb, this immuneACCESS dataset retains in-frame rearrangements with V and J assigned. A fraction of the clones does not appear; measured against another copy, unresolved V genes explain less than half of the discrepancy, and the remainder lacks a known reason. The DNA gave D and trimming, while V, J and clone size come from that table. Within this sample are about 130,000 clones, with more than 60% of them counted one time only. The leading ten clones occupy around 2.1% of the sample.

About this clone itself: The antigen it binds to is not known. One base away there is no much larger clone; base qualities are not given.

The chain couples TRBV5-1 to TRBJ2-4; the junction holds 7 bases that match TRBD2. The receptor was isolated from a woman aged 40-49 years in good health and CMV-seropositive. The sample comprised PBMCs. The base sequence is TGCGCCAGCAGCTTGGATTCGGGGGGAGGGGCCAAAAACATTCAGTACTTC. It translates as CASSLDSGGGAKNIQYF.